This T cell receptor (beta chain) is from a study of T cells in localized non-small cell lung cancer. V lost 4 bases and J 3 bases, leaving 15 bases between the germline ends. Germline CDR1 and CDR2: SEHNR and FQNEAQ (reference sequence). The CDR3 runs 16 residues. Points from the study as a whole: Across samples, adjacent lung featured a median roughly 60 of the top 100 tumor clones. Clonality peaked in uninvolved adjacent lung rather than tumor. Only one tumor region was sequenced, so heterogeneity remains possible. Higher adjacent-lung clonality was associated with shorter survival.

This table comes from immunoSEQ multiplex PCR, and its TCRdb copy is limited to in-frame clones, with some not included. The sample shows around 29,000 clones, about 90% of them seen only once. Points on this clone: Its antigen remains unidentified.

The specimen comprised peripheral blood, sampled before any cancer treatment. The rearrangement uses TRBV7-9 and TRBJ1-4; a weak D match, TRBD1 (6 bases). This TCR was recovered from a woman between 35 and 70 years old with stage I lung adenocarcinoma. The CDR3 here is CASSSTTGFSNEKLFF. The CDR3 coding sequence is TGTGCCAGCAGCTCTACTACAGGGTTTTCTAATGAAAAACTGTTTTTT.